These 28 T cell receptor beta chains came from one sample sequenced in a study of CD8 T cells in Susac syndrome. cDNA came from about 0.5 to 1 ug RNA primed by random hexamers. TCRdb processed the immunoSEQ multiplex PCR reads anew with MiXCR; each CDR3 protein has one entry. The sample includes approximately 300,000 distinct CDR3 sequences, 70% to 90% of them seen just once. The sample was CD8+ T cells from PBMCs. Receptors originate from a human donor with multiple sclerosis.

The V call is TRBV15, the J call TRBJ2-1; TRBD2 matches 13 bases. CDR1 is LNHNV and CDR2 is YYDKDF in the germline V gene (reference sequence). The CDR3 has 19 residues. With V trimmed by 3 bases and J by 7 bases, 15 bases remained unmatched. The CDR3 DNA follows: TGTGCCACCAGCAGGGCGGGACTAGCGGGACCCTCGGTAGGGAATGAGCAGTTCTTC. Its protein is CATSRAGLAGPSVGNEQFF. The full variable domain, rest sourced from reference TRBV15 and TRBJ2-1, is DAMVIQNPRYQVTQFGKPVTLSCSQTLNHNVMYWYQQKSSQAPKLLFHYYDKDFNNEADTPDNFQSRRPNTSFCFLDIRSPGLGDTAMYLCATSRAGLAGPSVGNEQFFGPGTRLTVL.

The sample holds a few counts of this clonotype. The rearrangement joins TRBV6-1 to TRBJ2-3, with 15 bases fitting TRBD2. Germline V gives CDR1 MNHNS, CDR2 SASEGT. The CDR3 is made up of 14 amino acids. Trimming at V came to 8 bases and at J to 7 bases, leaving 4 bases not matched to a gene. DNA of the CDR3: TGTGCCAGCGGGACTAGCGGGAGGATAAATACGCAGTATTTT. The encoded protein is CASGTSGRINTQYF.

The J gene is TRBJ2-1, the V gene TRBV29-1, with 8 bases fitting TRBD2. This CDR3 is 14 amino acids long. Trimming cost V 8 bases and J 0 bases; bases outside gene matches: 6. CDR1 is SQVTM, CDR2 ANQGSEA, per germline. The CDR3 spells CSPLLADSYNEQFF. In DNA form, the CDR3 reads TGCAGCCCGTTACTAGCGGACTCCTACAATGAGCAGTTCTTC.

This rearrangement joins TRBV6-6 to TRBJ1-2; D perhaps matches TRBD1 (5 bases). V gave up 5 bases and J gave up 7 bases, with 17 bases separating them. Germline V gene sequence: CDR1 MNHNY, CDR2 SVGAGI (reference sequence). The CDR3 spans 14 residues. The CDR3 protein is CASSQTSGFGGYTF. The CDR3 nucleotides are TGTGCCAGCAGTCAAACCTCAGGGTTCGGTGGCTACACCTTC.

CDR3 region: CASTLTPGLRTDTQYF. DNA of the CDR3: TGTGCCAGCACCCTGACACCGGGACTCCGCACAGATACGCAGTATTTT. The chain has TRBV27 and TRBJ2-3; D may be TRBD2 (6 bases). Germline CDR1 and CDR2: MNHEY and SMNVEV (reference sequence). The V gene lost 7 bases and the J gene lost 1 base, with 18 bases spanning the gap. There are 16 residues in the CDR3.

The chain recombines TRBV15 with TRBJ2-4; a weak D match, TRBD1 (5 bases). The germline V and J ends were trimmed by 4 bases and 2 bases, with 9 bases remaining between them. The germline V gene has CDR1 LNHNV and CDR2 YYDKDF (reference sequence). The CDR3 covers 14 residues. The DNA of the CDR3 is TGTGCCACCAGCATAGGGGCCCCCAAAAACATTCAGTACTTC. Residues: CATSIGAPKNIQYF.

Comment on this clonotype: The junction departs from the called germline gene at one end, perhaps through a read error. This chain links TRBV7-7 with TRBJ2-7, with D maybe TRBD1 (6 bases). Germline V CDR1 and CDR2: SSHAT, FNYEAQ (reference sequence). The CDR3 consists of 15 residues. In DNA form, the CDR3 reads TGTGCTAGCAGCTTGGGGACACCACCTTCCTACGAGCAGTACTTC. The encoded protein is CASSLGTPPSYEQYF.

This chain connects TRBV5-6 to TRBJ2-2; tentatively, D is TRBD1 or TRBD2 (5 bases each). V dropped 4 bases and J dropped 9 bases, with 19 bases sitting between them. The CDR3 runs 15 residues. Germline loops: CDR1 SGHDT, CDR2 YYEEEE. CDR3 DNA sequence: TGTGCCAGCAGCGTCGGTTGGGGGAGTAACAGGGAGCTGTTTTTT. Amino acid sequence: CASSVGWGSNRELFF.

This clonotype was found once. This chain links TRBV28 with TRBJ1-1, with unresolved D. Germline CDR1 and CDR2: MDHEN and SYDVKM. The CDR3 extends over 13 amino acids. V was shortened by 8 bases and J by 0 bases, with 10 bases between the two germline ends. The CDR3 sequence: CASSRAMNTEAFF. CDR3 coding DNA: TGTGCCAGCTCTCGGGCCATGAACACTGAAGCTTTCTTT.

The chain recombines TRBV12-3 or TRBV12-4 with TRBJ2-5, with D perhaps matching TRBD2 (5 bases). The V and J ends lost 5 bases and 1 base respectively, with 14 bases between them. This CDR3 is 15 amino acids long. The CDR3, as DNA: TGTGCCAGCAGTAACAGCGGCCCCCGCCAAGAGACCCAGTACTTC. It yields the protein CASSNSGPRQETQYF.

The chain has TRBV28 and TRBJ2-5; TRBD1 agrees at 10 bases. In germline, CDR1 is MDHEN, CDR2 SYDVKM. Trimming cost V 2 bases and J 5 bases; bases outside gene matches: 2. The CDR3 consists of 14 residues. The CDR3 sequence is CASSLRDRGETQYF. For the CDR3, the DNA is TGTGCCAGCAGTTTAAGGGACAGGGGTGAGACCCAGTACTTC.

Here the CDR3 reads CASSQEGPLRGEQYF. The CDR3 DNA is TGTGCCAGCAGTCAGGAGGGGCCACTTAGGGGCGAGCAGTACTTC. The V call is TRBV7-2, the J call TRBJ2-7, with D possibly being TRBD2 (6 bases). The CDR3 is 15 residues long. V was shortened by 6 bases and J by 6 bases, with 21 bases between the two germline ends. The germline V gene encodes CDR1 SGHTA and CDR2 FQGNSA.

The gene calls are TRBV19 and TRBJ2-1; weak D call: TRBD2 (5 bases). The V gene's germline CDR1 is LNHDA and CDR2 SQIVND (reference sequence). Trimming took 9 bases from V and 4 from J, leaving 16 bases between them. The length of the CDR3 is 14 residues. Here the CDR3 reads CASTEDYLYNEQFF. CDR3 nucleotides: TGTGCCAGCACCGAAGACTATCTATACAATGAGCAGTTCTTC.

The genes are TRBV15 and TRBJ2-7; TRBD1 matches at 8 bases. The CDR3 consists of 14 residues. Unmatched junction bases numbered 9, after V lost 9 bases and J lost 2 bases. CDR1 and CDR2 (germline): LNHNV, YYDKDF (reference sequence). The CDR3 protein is CATAGTGPPYEQYF. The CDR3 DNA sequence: TGTGCCACGGCCGGGACAGGCCCTCCCTACGAGCAGTACTTC.

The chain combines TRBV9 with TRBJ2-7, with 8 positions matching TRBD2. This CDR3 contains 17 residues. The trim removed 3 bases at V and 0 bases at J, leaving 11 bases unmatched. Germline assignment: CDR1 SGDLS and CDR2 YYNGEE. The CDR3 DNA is TGTGCCAGCAGCGCGAACCCGGGGGGGCAACCCTCCTACGAGCAGTACTTC. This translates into CASSANPGGQPSYEQYF. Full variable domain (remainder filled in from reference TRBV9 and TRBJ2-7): DSGVTQTPKHLITATGQRVTLRCSPRSGDLSVYWYQQSLDQGLQFLIQYYNGEERAKGNILERFSAQQFPDLHSELNLSSLELGDSALYFCASSANPGGQPSYEQYFGPGTRLTVT.

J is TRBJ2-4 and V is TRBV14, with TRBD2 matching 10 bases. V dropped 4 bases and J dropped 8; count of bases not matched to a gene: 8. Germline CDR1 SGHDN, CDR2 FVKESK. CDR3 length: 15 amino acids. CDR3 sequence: CASSRKREGGDIQYF. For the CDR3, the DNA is TGTGCCAGCAGCCGAAAGCGGGAGGGTGGGGACATTCAGTACTTC.

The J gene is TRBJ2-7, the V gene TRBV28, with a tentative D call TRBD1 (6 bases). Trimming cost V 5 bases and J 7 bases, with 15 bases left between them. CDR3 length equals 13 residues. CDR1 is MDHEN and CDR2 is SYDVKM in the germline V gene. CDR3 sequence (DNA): TGTGCCAGCAGTCCGGACAGCTATCTGGAGCAGTACTTC. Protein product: CASSPDSYLEQYF.

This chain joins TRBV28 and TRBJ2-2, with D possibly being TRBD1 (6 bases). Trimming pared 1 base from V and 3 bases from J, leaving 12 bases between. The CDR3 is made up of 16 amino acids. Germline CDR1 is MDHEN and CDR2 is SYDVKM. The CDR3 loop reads CASSLLPAGDTGELFF. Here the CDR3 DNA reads TGTGCCAGCAGTTTATTACCGGCAGGGGACACCGGGGAGCTGTTTTTT.

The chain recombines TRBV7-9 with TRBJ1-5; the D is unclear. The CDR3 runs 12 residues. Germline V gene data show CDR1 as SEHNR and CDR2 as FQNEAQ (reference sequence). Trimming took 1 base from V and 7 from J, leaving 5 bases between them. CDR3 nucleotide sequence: TGTGCCAGCAGCTTAGAAGTACAGCCCCAGCATTTT. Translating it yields CASSLEVQPQHF.

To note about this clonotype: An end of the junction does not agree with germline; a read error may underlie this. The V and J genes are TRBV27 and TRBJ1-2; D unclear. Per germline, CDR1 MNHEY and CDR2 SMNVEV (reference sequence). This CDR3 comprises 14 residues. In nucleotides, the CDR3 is TGTGCCAGCAGTCCCATAGGGTCCGTACCACCCTATAACTTC. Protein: CASSPIGSVPPYNF.

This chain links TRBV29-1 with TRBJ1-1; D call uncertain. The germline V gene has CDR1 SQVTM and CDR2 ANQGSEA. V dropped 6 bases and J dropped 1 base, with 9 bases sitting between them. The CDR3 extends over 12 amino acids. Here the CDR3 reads CSVTPGNTEAFF. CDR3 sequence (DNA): TGCAGCGTCACCCCTGGGAACACTGAAGCTTTCTTT.

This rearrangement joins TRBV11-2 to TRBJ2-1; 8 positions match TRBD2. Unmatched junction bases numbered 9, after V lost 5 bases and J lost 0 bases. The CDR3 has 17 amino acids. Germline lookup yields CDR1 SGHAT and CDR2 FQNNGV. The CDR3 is CASSPLTSASSYNEQFF. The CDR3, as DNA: TGTGCCAGCAGCCCCCTGACTAGCGCGAGCTCCTACAATGAGCAGTTCTTC. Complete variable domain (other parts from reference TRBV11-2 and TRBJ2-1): EAGVAQSPRYKIIEKRQSVAFWCNPISGHATLYWYQQILGQGPKLLIQFQNNGVVDDSQLPKDRFSAERLKGVDSTLKIQPAKLEDSAVYLCASSPLTSASSYNEQFFGPGTRLTVL.

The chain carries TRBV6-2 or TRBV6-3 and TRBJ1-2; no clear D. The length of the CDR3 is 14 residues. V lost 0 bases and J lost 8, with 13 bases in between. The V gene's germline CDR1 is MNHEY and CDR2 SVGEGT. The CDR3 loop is CASSYSFRMWGYTF. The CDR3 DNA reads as TGTGCCAGCAGTTACTCGTTCAGGATGTGGGGCTACACCTTC.

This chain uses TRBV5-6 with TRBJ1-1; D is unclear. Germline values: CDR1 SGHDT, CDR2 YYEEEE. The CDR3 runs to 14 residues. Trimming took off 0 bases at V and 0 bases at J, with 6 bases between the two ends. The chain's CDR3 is CASSLVWVNTEAFF. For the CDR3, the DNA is TGTGCCAGCAGCTTGGTATGGGTGAACACTGAAGCTTTCTTT.

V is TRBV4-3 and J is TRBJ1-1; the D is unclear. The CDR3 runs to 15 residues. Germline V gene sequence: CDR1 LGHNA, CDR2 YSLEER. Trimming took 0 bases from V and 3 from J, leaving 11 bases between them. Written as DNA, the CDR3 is TGCGCCAGCAGCCAAGATTACCCGATTTACACTGAAGCTTTCTTT. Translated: CASSQDYPIYTEAFF.

CDR3 region: CASSLASSYNEQFF. DNA for the CDR3: TGTGCCAGTAGCCTCGCGAGCTCCTACAATGAGCAGTTCTTC. V is TRBV19 and J is TRBJ2-1; no firm D call. V dropped 6 bases and J dropped 0 bases, with 9 bases sitting between them. Germline-derived CDR1 and CDR2 are LNHDA and SQIVND (reference sequence). The CDR3 extends over 14 amino acids.

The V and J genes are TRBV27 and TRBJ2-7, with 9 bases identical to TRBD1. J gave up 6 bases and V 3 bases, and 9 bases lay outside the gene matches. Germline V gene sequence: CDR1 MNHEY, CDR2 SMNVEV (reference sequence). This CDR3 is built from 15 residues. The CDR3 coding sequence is TGTGCCAGCAGTTTGGCGGGACAGGGTAAGGGCGAGCAGTACTTC. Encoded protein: CASSLAGQGKGEQYF.

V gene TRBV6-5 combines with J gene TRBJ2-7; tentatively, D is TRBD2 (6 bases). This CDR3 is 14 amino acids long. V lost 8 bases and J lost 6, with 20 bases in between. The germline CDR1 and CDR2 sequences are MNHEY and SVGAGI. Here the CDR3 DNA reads TGTGCCAGCCGGGACGGTGGGGGGTTAGGCGAGCAGTACTTC. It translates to CASRDGGGLGEQYF.